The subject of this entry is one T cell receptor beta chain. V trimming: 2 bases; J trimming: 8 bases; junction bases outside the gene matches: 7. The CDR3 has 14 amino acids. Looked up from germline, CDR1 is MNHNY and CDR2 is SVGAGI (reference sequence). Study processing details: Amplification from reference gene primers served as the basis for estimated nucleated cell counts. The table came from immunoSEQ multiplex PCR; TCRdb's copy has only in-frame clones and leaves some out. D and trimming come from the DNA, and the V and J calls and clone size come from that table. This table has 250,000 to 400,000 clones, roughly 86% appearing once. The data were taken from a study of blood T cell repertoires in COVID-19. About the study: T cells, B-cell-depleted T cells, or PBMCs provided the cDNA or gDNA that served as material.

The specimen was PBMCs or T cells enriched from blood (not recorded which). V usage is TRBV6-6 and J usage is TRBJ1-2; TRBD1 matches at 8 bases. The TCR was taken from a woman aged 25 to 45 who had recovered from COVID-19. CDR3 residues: CASSYATGGGGYTF. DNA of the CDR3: TGTGCCAGCAGTTACGCCACAGGGGGAGGAGGCTACACCTTC.